These 26 T cell receptor beta chains share one sample of origin, sequenced in a study of OX40 agonist ivuxolimab in advanced cancers. Clones were sequenced by immunoSEQ multiplex PCR, and TCRdb holds only the in-frame ones, with some missing. The sample yields tens of thousands of clones, 75% to 95% seen once. Sequenced material: CD4+ or CD8+ T cells sorted from blood, taken in a trial of the OX40 agonist ivuxolimab. Every receptor here comes from an adult with an advanced solid tumor such as melanoma, head and neck, liver or kidney cancer.

The V and J genes are TRBV5-1 and TRBJ2-6; TRBD1 agrees at 8 bases. Germline loops: CDR1 SGHRS, CDR2 YFSETQ. This CDR3 is built from 14 residues. V gave up 5 bases and J gave up 2 bases; unmatched junction bases: 0. In nucleotides, the CDR3 is TGCGCCAGCAGGGACAGGGCTGGGGCCAACGTCCTGACTTTC. Translating gives CASRDRAGANVLTF. The complete variable domain, with remaining parts taken from reference TRBV5-1 and TRBJ2-6, reads KAGVTQTPRYLIKTRGQQVTLSCSPISGHRSVSWYQQTPGQGLQFLFEYFSETQRNKGNFPGRFSGRQFSNSRSEMNVSTLELGDSALYLCASRDRAGANVLTFGAGSRLTVL.

The chain couples TRBV11-3 to TRBJ2-2; possibly TRBD2 for D (6 bases). Germline V lookup: CDR1 SGHNT, CDR2 YENEEA. The CDR3 runs to 15 residues. The V gene lost 5 bases and the J gene lost 1 base, with 11 bases spanning the gap. The CDR3 loop reads CASSPRRGNTGELFF. The CDR3 DNA follows: TGTGCCAGCAGCCCGCGGCGGGGGAACACCGGGGAGCTGTTTTTT.

The V call is TRBV30, the J call TRBJ2-1, with 9 nucleotides matching TRBD1. CDR3 size: 12 residues. V was clipped by 5 bases and J by 8 bases; unmatched bases: 4. The V gene's germline CDR1 is GTSNPN and CDR2 SVGIG (reference sequence). CDR3 sequence (DNA): TGTGCCTGGGGTAGGACAGGGGATGAGCAGTTCTTC. This encodes CAWGRTGDEQFF.

This chain uses TRBV18 with TRBJ1-2; 11 bases fit TRBD1. Per germline, CDR1 KGHSH and CDR2 LQKENI. This CDR3 comprises 14 residues. Trimming at V came to 4 bases and at J to 4 bases, leaving 2 bases not matched to a gene. CDR3 amino acids: CASSQGQGVYGYTF. The CDR3 DNA reads TGTGCCAGCTCACAGGGACAGGGGGTCTATGGCTACACCTTC.

J is TRBJ2-5 and V is TRBV4-2, with a tentative D call TRBD2 (6 bases). The V end lost 1 base, the J end lost 9 bases, and 24 bases lay between the germline ends. The CDR3 has 17 amino acids. In germline, CDR1 is LGHNA, CDR2 YNFKEQ. CDR3 loop: CASSQVGLTGDPRAQYF. CDR3 coding DNA: TGTGCCAGCAGCCAAGTCGGGTTAACGGGAGACCCCCGGGCCCAGTACTTC.

V and J are TRBV19 and TRBJ2-7; D call uncertain. Per the germline V gene, CDR1 is LNHDA and CDR2 is SQIVND (reference sequence). The CDR3 totals 11 residues. Trimming shortened V by 5 bases and J by 2 bases, and 4 bases separated the two germline ends. CDR3 residues: CASSAAYEQYF. CDR3 nucleotides: TGTGCCAGTAGTGCGGCCTACGAGCAGTACTTC. The full variable domain, its missing parts supplied by reference TRBV19 and TRBJ2-7, is DGGITQSPKYLFRKEGQNVTLSCEQNLNHDAMYWYRQDPGQGLRLIYYSQIVNDFQKGDIAEGYSVSREKKESFPLTVTSAQKNPTAFYLCASSAAYEQYFGPGTRLTVT.

This clone was counted once. The chain combines TRBV11-2 with TRBJ2-2; TRBD1 agrees at 9 bases. V gave up 5 bases and J gave up 3 bases; unmatched junction bases: 7. The CDR3 length is 16 residues. The germline gives CDR1 SGHAT, CDR2 FQNNGV. The CDR3 region has the DNA TGTGCCAGCAGCCCTACAGGGGGCGATTACACCGGGGAGCTGTTTTTT. Translation: CASSPTGGDYTGELFF.

This sequence joins TRBV7-2 and TRBJ2-7; D unresolved. Between the trimmed V and J ends, which lost 4 bases and 3 bases, there was a span of 7 bases. CDR3 length: 12 residues. Germline V CDR1 and CDR2: SGHTA, FQGNSA. The chain's CDR3 is CASSYTNYEQYF. CDR3 nucleotides: TGTGCCAGCAGCTACACTAACTACGAGCAGTACTTC.

The rearrangement joins TRBV5-6 to TRBJ2-1, with TRBD2 matching over 7 bases. The CDR3 runs to 17 residues. The junction had 8 bases not matched to a gene; V was cut back by 0 bases and J by 2 bases. CDR1 SGHDT and CDR2 YYEEEE come from the germline V gene. In nucleotides, the CDR3 is TGTGCCAGCAGCTTGGTAGGCGGGAGTTCGCCCTACAATGAGCAGTTCTTC. It yields the protein CASSLVGGSSPYNEQFF.

The J gene is TRBJ2-3, the V gene TRBV18; D ambiguous. Trimming removed 0 bases at V and 6 bases at J, with 4 bases between. The CDR3 totals 12 residues. Germline V CDR1 and CDR2: KGHSH, LQKENI. DNA of the CDR3: TGTGCCAGCTCACCACCGGGGGATACGCAGTATTTT. Translation: CASSPPGDTQYF.

This clone was counted a single time. This sequence joins TRBV11-3 and TRBJ2-7; 8 bases map to TRBD2. With 5 bases clipped from V and 0 bases from J, the junction kept 9 bases outside the gene matches. This CDR3 region has 16 residues. CDR1 SGHNT and CDR2 YENEEA come from the germline V gene. In nucleotides, the CDR3 is TGTGCCAGCAGCCCCTCCTCGGCGGGGGGCTCCTACGAGCAGTACTTC. Amino acid sequence: CASSPSSAGGSYEQYF. The full variable domain, its missing parts supplied by reference TRBV11-3 and TRBJ2-7, is EAGVVQSPRYKIIEKKQPVAFWCNPISGHNTLYWYLQNLGQGPELLIRYENEEAVDDSQLPKDRFSAERLKGVDSTLKIQPAELGDSAVYLCASSPSSAGGSYEQYFGPGTRLTVT.

The chain links TRBV5-8 to TRBJ1-1, with a weak D call TRBD1 (5 bases). Germline CDR1 reads SGHTS; CDR2 reads YDEGEE. V lost 0 bases and J 3 bases, leaving 12 bases between the germline ends. The CDR3 covers 15 residues. CDR3 bases: TGTGCCAGCAGCTTGGGCATCATAGGGGACACTGAAGCTTTCTTT. Its protein product is CASSLGIIGDTEAFF. Combining the CDR3 with reference TRBV5-8 and TRBJ1-1 gives the whole variable domain EAGVTQSPTHLIKTRGQQATLRCSPISGHTSVYWYQQALGLGLQFLLWYDEGEERNRGNFPPRFSGRQFPNYSSELNVNALELEDSALYLCASSLGIIGDTEAFFGQGTRLTVV.

This chain connects TRBV6-1 to TRBJ1-1, with D hard to call. This CDR3 has 13 amino acids. The germline V gene encodes CDR1 MNHNS and CDR2 SASEGT. Trimming removed 4 bases at V and 0 bases at J, with 6 bases between. The CDR3: CASSGSLNTEAFF. The CDR3 DNA follows: TGTGCCAGCAGTGGAAGCTTGAACACTGAAGCTTTCTTT.

The chain links TRBV18 to TRBJ2-7, with TRBD1 matching 7 bases. With 3 bases clipped from V and 1 base from J, the junction kept 9 bases outside the gene matches. The CDR3 covers 16 residues. From germline, CDR1 is KGHSH and CDR2 LQKENI. The CDR3 here is CASSPDRPLRSYEQYF. The CDR3 DNA follows: TGTGCCAGCTCACCGGACAGGCCCTTGAGGTCCTACGAGCAGTACTTC.

The chain is built from TRBV12-5 and TRBJ2-6, with no clear D. This CDR3 contains 13 residues. Per the germline V gene, CDR1 is LGHNT and CDR2 is FRNRAP. V was shortened by 2 bases and J by 4 bases, with 3 bases between the two germline ends. The CDR3 sequence is CASGLTGANVLTF. In DNA, the CDR3 is TGTGCTAGTGGTTTGACCGGGGCCAACGTCCTGACTTTC.

The V and J genes are TRBV30 and TRBJ2-7; possibly TRBD1 for D (6 bases). Germline lookup yields CDR1 GTSNPN and CDR2 SVGIG (reference sequence). This CDR3 spans 13 amino acids. V lost 7 bases to trimming and J lost 7 bases, with 20 bases between them. CDR3 sequence reads: CASWDTFEGEQYF. The CDR3 nucleotides read TGTGCCTCTTGGGACACCTTTGAGGGGGAGCAGTACTTC.

The V and J genes are TRBV27 and TRBJ2-3; TRBD2 matches 12 bases. This CDR3 has 16 amino acids. Germline loops: CDR1 MNHEY, CDR2 SMNVEV (reference sequence). The J segment lost 4 bases and the V segment lost 6 bases, leaving 8 bases of the junction unmatched. The CDR3 spells CASSRRLAGVADTQYF. The CDR3 DNA sequence: TGTGCCAGCAGCCGTCGACTAGCGGGAGTTGCAGATACGCAGTATTTT.

The chain combines TRBV9 with TRBJ1-3; possible D gene TRBD1, 6 bases. The CDR3 is 22 residues long. V dropped 0 bases and J dropped 0 bases, with 28 bases sitting between them. The germline V gene has CDR1 SGDLS and CDR2 YYNGEE. CDR3 protein: CASSVALSTGWEPLHSGNTIYF. The CDR3 nucleotides are TGTGCCAGCAGCGTAGCTCTATCTACAGGGTGGGAGCCCTTACACTCTGGAAACACCATATATTTT.

This chain links TRBV7-2 with TRBJ2-3; D gene uncertain. The CDR3 has 12 residues. Looked up from germline, CDR1 is SGHTA and CDR2 is FQGNSA. V lost 5 bases to trimming and J lost 3 bases, with 6 bases between them. The CDR3 reads CASSPQTDTQYF. CDR3 DNA sequence: TGTGCCAGCAGCCCACAAACAGATACGCAGTATTTT.

The rearrangement links TRBV29-1 to TRBJ2-2, with 10 bases matching TRBD1. The germline gives CDR1 SQVTM, CDR2 ANQGSEA. CDR3 length equals 15 residues. Trimming cost V 3 bases and J 5 bases; bases outside gene matches: 6. CDR3 region: CSVDFRDRGTGELFF. CDR3 sequence (DNA): TGCAGCGTTGACTTCCGGGACAGGGGAACCGGGGAGCTGTTTTTT.

J is TRBJ1-2 and V is TRBV6-5; no clear D gene. Per germline, CDR1 MNHEY and CDR2 SVGAGI. The CDR3 runs to 13 residues. V was shortened by 4 bases and J by 2 bases, with 8 bases between the two germline ends. The CDR3 is CASSFTDNYGYTF. The CDR3 nucleotides are TGTGCCAGCAGTTTTACAGACAACTATGGCTACACCTTC.

The chain links TRBV5-6 to TRBJ1-4; D not certain. This CDR3 has 15 residues. Germline CDR1 SGHDT, CDR2 YYEEEE. Trimming removed 2 bases at V and 2 bases at J, with 10 bases between. CDR3 nucleotides: TGTGCCAGCAGCTTTAGGGTGGGGACTAATGAAAAACTGTTTTTT. Translated, it gives CASSFRVGTNEKLFF.

The chain links TRBV9 to TRBJ1-3; 11 bases fit TRBD1. V lost 0 bases, J lost 2 bases, and 1 base stayed unmatched. Looked up from germline, CDR1 is SGDLS and CDR2 is YYNGEE. The CDR3 is made up of 16 amino acids. The CDR3 DNA follows: TGTGCCAGCAGCGTAGGGGGACAGGGGGCTGGAAACACCATATATTTT. Protein product: CASSVGGQGAGNTIYF.

The gene calls are TRBV19 and TRBJ1-5; perhaps TRBD1 as D (6 bases). The CDR3 extends over 13 amino acids. Trimming removed 7 bases at V and 7 bases at J, with 14 bases between. CDR1 is LNHDA and CDR2 is SQIVND in the germline V gene (reference sequence). The CDR3 here is CASIQQGGQPQHF. In DNA, the CDR3 is TGTGCCAGTATTCAACAGGGTGGCCAGCCCCAGCATTTT.

The CDR3: CASSLDGQGAAYEQYF. The CDR3 coding sequence is TGTGCCAGCAGCTTAGATGGGCAGGGGGCGGCCTACGAGCAGTACTTC. The chain employs TRBV11-2 and TRBJ2-7; TRBD1 matches 8 bases. The CDR3 has 16 residues. J lost 2 bases, V lost 0 bases, and 6 bases had no gene match. CDR1 SGHAT and CDR2 FQNNGV come from the germline V gene.

Regarding this clone: Relative to the germline gene, one junction end is altered; a read error may explain this. The CDR3 nucleotides are TGTGCTAGCAGCCCCCCGTTCAGGCCCTACGAGCAGTACTTC. Encoded protein: CASSPPFRPYEQYF. The gene calls are TRBV7-7 and TRBJ2-7; D remains ambiguous. The germline V gene encodes CDR1 SSHAT and CDR2 FNYEAQ (reference sequence). This CDR3 has 14 amino acids.